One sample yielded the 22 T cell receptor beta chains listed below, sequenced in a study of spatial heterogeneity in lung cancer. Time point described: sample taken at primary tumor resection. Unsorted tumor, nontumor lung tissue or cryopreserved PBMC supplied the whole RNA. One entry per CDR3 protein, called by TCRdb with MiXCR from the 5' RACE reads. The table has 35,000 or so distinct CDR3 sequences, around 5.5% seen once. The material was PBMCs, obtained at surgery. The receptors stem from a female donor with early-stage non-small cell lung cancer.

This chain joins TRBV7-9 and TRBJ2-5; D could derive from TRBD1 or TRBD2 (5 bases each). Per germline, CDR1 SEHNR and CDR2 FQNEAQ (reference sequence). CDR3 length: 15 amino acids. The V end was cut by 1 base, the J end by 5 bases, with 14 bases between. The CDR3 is CASSLEIPGRETQYF. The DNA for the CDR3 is TGTGCCAGCAGCTTAGAAATCCCGGGGCGGGAGACCCAGTACTTC.

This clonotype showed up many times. The CDR3 is CASSSRLAGAFDEQFF. The CDR3 DNA reads as TGTGCCAGCAGTTCAAGACTAGCGGGAGCTTTCGATGAGCAGTTCTTC. The rearrangement joins TRBV6-5 to TRBJ2-1; 12 positions agree with TRBD2. Germline V gene sequence: CDR1 MNHEY, CDR2 SVGAGI. The CDR3 sequence is 16 residues long. The V segment lost 4 bases and the J segment 8 bases; nucleotides outside the gene matches: 9.

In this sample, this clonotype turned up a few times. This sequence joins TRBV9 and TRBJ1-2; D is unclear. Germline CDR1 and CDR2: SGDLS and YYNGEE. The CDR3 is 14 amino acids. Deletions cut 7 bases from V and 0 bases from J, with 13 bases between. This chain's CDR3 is CASGDGPTNYGYTF. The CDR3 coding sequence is TGTGCCAGCGGCGATGGGCCGACTAACTATGGCTACACCTTC.

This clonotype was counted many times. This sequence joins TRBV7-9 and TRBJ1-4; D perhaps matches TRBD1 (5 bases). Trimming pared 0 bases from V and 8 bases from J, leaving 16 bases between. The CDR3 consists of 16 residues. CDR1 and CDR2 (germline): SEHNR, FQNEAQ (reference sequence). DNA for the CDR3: TGTGCCAGCAGCTTAGCACCCGGGACTCCGGGAGAAAAACTGTTTTTT. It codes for CASSLAPGTPGEKLFF.

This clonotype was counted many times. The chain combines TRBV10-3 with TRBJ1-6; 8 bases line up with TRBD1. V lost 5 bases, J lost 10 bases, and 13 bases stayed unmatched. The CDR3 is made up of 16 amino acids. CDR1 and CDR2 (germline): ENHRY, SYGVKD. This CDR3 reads CAISSDRDIEGSPLHF. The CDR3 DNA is TGTGCCATCAGTTCGGACAGGGATATAGAAGGATCACCCCTCCACTTT.

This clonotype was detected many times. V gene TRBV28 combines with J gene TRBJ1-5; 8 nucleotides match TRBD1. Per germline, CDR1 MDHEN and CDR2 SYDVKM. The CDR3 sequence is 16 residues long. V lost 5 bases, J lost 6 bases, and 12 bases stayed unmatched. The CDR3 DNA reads TGTGCCAGCAGTCAAGTGGACAGGGAGGTGAGTCAGCCCCAGCATTTT. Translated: CASSQVDREVSQPQHF.

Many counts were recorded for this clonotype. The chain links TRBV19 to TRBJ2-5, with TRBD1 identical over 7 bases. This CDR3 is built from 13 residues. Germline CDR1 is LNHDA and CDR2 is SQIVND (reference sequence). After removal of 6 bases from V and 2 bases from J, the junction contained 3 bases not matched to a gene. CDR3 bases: TGTGCCAGTAGGACGGGACAGCAAGAGACCCAGTACTTC. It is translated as CASRTGQQETQYF.

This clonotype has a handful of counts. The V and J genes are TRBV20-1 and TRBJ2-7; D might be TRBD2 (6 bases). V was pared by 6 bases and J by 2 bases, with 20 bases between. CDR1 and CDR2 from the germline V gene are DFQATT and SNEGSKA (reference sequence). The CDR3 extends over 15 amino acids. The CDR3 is CSATSLGTRAYEQYF. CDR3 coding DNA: TGCAGTGCCACTTCACTCGGGACTCGTGCCTACGAGCAGTACTTC.

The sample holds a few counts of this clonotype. CDR3 region: CASSPGLYNSPLHF. The CDR3 bases are TGTGCCAGCAGTCCAGGACTCTATAATTCACCCCTCCACTTT. The chain recombines TRBV12-3 or TRBV12-4 with TRBJ1-6; D is unresolved. The CDR3 consists of 14 residues. V lost 5 bases and J 3 bases, leaving 8 bases between the germline ends.

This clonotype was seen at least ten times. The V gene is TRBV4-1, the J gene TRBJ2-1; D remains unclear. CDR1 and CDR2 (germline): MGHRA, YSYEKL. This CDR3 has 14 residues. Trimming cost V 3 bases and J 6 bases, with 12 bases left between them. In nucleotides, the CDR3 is TGCGCCAGCAGCCATCTAGGGCGAAGCAATGAGCAGTTCTTC. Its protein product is CASSHLGRSNEQFF.

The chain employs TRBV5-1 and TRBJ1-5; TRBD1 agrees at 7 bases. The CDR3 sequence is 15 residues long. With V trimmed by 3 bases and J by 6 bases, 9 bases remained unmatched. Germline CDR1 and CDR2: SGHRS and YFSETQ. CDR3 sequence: CASSSTGDGGQPQHF. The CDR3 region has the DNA TGCGCCAGCAGCTCCACAGGGGACGGGGGTCAGCCCCAGCATTTT.

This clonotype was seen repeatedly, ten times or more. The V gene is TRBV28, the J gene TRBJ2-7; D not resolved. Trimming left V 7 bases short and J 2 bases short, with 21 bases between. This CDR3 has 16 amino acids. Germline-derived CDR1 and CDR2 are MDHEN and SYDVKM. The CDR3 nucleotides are TGTGCCAGCACTCCCCGCTGGGGTCATATTGCCTACGAGCAGTACTTC. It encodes CASTPRWGHIAYEQYF.

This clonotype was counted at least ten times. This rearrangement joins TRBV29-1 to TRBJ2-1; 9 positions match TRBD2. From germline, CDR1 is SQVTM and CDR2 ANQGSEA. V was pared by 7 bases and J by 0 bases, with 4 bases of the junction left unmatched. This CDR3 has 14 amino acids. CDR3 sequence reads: CSGVSGSSYNEQFF. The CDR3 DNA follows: TGCAGCGGTGTTAGCGGGAGCTCCTACAATGAGCAGTTCTTC.

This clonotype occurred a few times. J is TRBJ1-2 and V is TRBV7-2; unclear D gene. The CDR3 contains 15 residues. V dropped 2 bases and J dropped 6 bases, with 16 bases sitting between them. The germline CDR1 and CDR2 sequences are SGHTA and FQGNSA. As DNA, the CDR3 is TGTGCCAGCAGCTTAATGTCCCTAAAGGACGATGGCTACACCTTC. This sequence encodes CASSLMSLKDDGYTF.

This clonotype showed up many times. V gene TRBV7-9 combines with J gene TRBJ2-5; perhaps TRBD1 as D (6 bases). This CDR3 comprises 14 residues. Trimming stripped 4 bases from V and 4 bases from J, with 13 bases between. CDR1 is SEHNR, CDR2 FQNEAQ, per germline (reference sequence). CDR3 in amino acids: CASSWTGRGETQYF. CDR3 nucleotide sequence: TGTGCCAGCAGCTGGACGGGCAGGGGAGAGACCCAGTACTTC. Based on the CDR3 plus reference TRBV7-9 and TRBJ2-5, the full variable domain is DTGVSQNPRHKITKRGQNVTFRCDPISEHNRLYWYRQTLGQGPEFLTYFQNEAQLEKSRLLSDRFSAERPKGSFSTLEIQRTEQGDSAMYLCASSWTGRGETQYFGPGTRLLVL.

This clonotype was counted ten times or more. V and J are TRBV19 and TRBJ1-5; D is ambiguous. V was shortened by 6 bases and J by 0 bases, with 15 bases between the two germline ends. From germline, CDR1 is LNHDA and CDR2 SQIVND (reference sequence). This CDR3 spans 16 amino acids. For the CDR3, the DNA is TGTGCCAGTAGCCCCCTTCGGGGTTATAGCAATCAGCCCCAGCATTTT. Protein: CASSPLRGYSNQPQHF.

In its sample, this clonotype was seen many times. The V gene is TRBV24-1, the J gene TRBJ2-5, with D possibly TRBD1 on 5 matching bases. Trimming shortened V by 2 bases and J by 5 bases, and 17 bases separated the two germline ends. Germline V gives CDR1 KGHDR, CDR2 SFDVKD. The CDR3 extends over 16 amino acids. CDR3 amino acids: CATSDSLGVEVETQYF. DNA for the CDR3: TGTGCCACCAGTGATTCGCTAGGGGTCGAGGTGGAGACCCAGTACTTC.

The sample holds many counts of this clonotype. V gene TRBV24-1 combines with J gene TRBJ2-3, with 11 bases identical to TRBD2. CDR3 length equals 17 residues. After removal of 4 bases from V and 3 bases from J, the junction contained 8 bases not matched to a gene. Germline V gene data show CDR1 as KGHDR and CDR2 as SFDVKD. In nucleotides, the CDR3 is TGTGCCACCAGTGACCGAACTAGCGGGGGAAATACAGATACGCAGTATTTT. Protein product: CATSDRTSGGNTDTQYF.

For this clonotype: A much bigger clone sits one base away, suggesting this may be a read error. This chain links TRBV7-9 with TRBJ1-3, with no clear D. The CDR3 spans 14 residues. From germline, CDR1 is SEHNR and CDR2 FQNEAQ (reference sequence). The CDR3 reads CASSLGSSANTIYF. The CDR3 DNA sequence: TGTGCCAGCAGCTTAGGGAGCTCTGCAAACACCATATATTTT.

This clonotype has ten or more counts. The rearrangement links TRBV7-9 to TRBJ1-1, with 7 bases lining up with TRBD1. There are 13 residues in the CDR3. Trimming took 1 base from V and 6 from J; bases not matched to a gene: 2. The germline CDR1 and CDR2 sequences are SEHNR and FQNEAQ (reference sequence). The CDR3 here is CASSLEGGAEAFF. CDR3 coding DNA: TGTGCCAGCAGCTTAGAAGGGGGCGCTGAAGCTTTCTTT.

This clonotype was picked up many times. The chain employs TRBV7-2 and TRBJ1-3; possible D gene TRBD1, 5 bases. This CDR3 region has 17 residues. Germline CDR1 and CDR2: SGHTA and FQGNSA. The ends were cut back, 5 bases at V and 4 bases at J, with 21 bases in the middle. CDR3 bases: TGTGCCAGCAGCCTAAACCCCCCAGGGCTGGGAGGAAACACCATATATTTT. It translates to CASSLNPPGLGGNTIYF.

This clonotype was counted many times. Here the CDR3 reads CASTTHANTGELFF. For the CDR3, the DNA is TGTGCCAGTACCACACATGCGAACACCGGGGAGCTGTTTTTT. V and J are TRBV19 and TRBJ2-2; D is unresolved. The V gene's germline CDR1 is LNHDA and CDR2 SQIVND (reference sequence). The ends were cut back, 7 bases at V and 0 bases at J, with 9 bases in the middle. The CDR3 is made up of 14 amino acids.